The 3 T cell receptor beta chains below all came from one sample that was sequenced in a study of blood T cells in healthy people across ages. Combining a sample-barcoded 5' primer with a J-beta primer mix, a second PCR ran for about 6 to 12 cycles. MiXCR was run by TCRdb on the 5' RACE reads, yielding one entry per CDR3 protein. The table lists approximately 850,000 distinct CDR3 sequences, 40% to 50% of them singletons, with 15% to 25% in the top ten. Sequenced material: blood. These receptors were taken from a man in his 60s in good health.

This clonotype occurred once. V usage is TRBV7-9 and J usage is TRBJ2-2, with 8 bases matching TRBD1. CDR1 is SEHNR, CDR2 FQNEAQ, per germline (reference sequence). The CDR3 has 13 amino acids. With V trimmed by 7 bases and J by 5 bases, 3 bases remained unmatched. For the CDR3, the DNA is TGTGCCAGCACCCAGGGGGCTACCGGGGAGCTGTTTTTT. Translating gives CASTQGATGELFF.

The V and J genes are TRBV12-3 or TRBV12-4 and TRBJ2-2, with TRBD1 matching 8 bases. The CDR3 is 16 amino acids. Trimming cost V 4 bases and J 0 bases; bases outside gene matches: 4. CDR3 nucleotide sequence: TGTGCCAGCAGTTCTGGGACAGGTGCGAACACCGGGGAGCTGTTTTTT. Translation gives CASSSGTGANTGELFF.

For this clonotype: Compared with germline, one end of the junction differs, possibly owing to a read error. The V call is TRBV7-9, the J call TRBJ1-6, with 12 bases that match TRBD1. The CDR3 covers 17 residues. Per germline, CDR1 SEHNR and CDR2 FQNEAQ (reference sequence). CDR3 nucleotide sequence: TGTGCCAGCAGCCCGGGACAGGGGGCCGACTATAATTCACCCCCCCACTTT. It codes for CASSPGQGADYNSPPHF. The whole variable domain, filled in from reference TRBV7-9 and TRBJ1-6, reads DTGVSQNPRHKITKRGQNVTFRCDPISEHNRLYWYRQTLGQGPEFLTYFQNEAQLEKSRLLSDRFSAERPKGSFSTLEIQRTEQGDSAMYLCASSPGQGADYNSPPHFGNGTRLTVT.